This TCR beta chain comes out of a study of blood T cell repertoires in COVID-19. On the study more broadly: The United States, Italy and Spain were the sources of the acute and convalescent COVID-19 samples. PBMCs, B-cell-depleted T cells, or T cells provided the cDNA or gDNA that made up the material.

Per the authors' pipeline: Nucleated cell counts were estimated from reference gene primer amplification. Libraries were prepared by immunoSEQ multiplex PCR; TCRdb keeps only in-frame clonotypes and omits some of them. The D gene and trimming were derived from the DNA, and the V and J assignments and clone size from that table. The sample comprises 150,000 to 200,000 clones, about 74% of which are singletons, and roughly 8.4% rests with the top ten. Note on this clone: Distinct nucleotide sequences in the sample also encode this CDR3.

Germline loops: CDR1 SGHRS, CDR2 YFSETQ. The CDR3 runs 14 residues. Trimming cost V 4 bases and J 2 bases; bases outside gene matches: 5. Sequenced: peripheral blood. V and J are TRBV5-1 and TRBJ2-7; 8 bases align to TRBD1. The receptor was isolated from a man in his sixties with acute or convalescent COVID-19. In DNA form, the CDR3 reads TGCGCCAGCAGCCCGGACAGGGTCCCCTACGAGCAGTACTTC. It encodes CASSPDRVPYEQYF.